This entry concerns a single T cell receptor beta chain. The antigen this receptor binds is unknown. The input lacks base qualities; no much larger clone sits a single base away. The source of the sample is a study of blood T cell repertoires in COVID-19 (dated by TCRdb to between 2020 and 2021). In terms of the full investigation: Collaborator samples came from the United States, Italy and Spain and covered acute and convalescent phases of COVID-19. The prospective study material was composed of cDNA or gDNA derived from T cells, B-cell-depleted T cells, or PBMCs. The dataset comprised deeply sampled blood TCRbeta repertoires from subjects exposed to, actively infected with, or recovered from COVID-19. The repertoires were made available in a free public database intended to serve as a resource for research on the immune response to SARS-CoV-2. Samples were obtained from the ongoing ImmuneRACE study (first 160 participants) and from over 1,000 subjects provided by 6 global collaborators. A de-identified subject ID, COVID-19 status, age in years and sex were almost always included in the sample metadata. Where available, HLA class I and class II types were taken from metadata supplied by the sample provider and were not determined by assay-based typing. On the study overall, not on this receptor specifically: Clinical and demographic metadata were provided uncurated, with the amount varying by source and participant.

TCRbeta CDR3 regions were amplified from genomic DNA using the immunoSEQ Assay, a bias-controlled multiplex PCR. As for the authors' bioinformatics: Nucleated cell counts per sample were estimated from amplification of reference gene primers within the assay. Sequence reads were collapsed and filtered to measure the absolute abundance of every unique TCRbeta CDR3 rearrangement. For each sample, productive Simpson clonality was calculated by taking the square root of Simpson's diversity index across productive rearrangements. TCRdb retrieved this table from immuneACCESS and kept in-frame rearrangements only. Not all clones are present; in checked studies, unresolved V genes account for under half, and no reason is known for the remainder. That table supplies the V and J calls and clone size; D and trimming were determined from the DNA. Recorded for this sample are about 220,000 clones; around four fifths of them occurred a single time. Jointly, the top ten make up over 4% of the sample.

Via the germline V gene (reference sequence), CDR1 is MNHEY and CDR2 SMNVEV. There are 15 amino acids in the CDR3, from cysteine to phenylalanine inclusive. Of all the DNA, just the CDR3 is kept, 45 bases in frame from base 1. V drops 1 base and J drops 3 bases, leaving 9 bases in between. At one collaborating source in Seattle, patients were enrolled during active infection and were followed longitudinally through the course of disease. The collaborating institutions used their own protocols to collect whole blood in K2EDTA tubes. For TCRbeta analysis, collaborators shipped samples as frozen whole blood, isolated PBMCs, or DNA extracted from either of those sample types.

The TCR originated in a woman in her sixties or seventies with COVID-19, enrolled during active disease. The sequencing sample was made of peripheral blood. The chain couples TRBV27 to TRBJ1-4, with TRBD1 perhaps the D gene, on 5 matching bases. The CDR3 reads CASSLYRGANEKLFF. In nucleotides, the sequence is TGTGCCAGCAGTTTATACCGGGGGGCTAATGAAAAACTGTTTTTT.